A selection of T cell receptor beta chains follows, all from one sample in a study of early T cells in non-severe SARS-CoV-2 infection. From the 5' RACE reads, TCRdb called clonotypes with MiXCR, one entry per CDR3 protein. The sample holds some 25,000 distinct CDR3 sequences, less than 7% seen once. Sequencing used whole blood. The receptors shown here come from an adult who was a healthcare worker with PCR-confirmed SARS-CoV-2 infection or an uninfected control (not recorded which). The CDR3 runs from the conserved cysteine through the conserved F or W. Fields, in order: D gene, J gene, clone size, V gene, CDR3 protein, CDR3 DNA. A D gene is named only where the DNA matches it firmly. Where a row states a size, it is once, few, many or the class of an expanded clone; other rows omit it.

. TRBJ1-4 many TRBV29-1 CSVEGAGNEKLFF TGCAGCGTTGAAGGGGCCGGGAATGAAAAACTGTTTTTT
. TRBJ2-7 few TRBV20-1 CSALNRAYEQYF TGCAGTGCGCTTAATCGAGCCTACGAGCAGTACTTC
TRBD1 TRBJ1-1 many TRBV7-9 CASSLERTGRAAFF TGTGCCAGCAGCCTCGAGAGGACAGGGCGTGCGGCTTTCTTT
. TRBJ1-2 many TRBV6-1 CASSDPPQGSYGYTF TGTGCCAGCAGTGATCCCCCCCAGGGGTCCTATGGCTACACCTTC
. TRBJ1-1 many TRBV3-1 CASSQGGGLRTEAFF TGTGCCAGCAGCCAAGGGGGAGGGTTGAGGACTGAAGCTTTCTTT
TRBD1 TRBJ2-3 many TRBV7-3 CASSSADRTDTQYF TGTGCCAGCAGCTCGGCGGACAGGACAGATACGCAGTATTTT
TRBD1 TRBJ1-6 . TRBV6-4 CASSPTGNNSPLHF TGTGCCAGCAGCCCGACAGGGAATAATTCACCCCTCCACTTT
. TRBJ2-7 many TRBV10-3 CAISESAGEQYF TGTGCCATCAGTGAGTCCGCTGGCGAGCAGTACTTC
TRBD1 TRBJ1-4 many TRBV7-2 CASSSSGTGFEKLFF TGTGCCAGCAGCTCCTCCGGGACAGGGTTTGAAAAACTGTTTTTT
. TRBJ2-2 . TRBV5-1 CASSLGRTGELFF TGCGCCAGCAGCTTGGGCCGCACCGGGGAGCTGTTTTTT
. TRBJ1-5 many TRBV12-3/TRBV12-4 CASSRDYSNQPQHF TGTGCCAGCTCCAGGGACTATAGCAATCAGCCCCAGCATTTT
. TRBJ1-1 many TRBV5-1 CASSLTGPENTEAFF TGCGCCAGCAGCTTGACAGGGCCCGAGAACACTGAAGCTTTCTTT
. TRBJ1-3 many TRBV7-6 CASSLEGGTGNTIYF TGTGCCAGCAGCTTAGAAGGTGGGACTGGAAACACCATATATTTT
TRBD2 TRBJ2-1 many TRBV10-3 CASYGGLNEQFF TGTGCCAGCTACGGGGGGTTGAATGAGCAGTTCTTC
. TRBJ1-6 few TRBV7-6 CASSRDTLNSPLHF TGTGCCAGCAGCCGGGACACGTTAAATTCACCCCTCCACTTT
. TRBJ1-1 . TRBV15 CATSRDSFGQTYTEAFF TGTGCCACCAGCAGAGATTCTTTCGGTCAGACTTACACTGAAGCTTTCTTT
TRBD1 TRBJ2-7 many TRBV7-2 CASSLGDRVGYEQYF TGTGCCAGCAGCTTAGGAGACAGGGTTGGATACGAGCAGTACTTC
. TRBJ2-7 . TRBV4-1 CASSQPKGGYGQYF TGCGCCAGCAGCCAACCAAAGGGGGGTTACGGGCAGTACTTC
TRBD1 TRBJ1-2 many TRBV29-1 CSVDAGQGRNGYTF TGCAGCGTTGATGCCGGACAGGGAAGGAATGGCTACACCTTC
TRBD1 TRBJ1-4 many TRBV5-4 CASSAGGVGNEKLFF TGTGCCAGCAGCGCAGGGGGCGTCGGTAATGAAAAACTGTTTTTT
. TRBJ2-1 many TRBV27 CASSYRGQNNEQFF TGTGCCAGCAGTTACCGGGGACAAAACAATGAGCAGTTCTTC
TRBD1 TRBJ2-3 . TRBV4-2 CASSQGGDRVRDTQYF TGTGCCAGCAGCCAAGGAGGTGACAGGGTCCGAGATACGCAGTATTTT
TRBD1 TRBJ2-3 medium-sized TRBV7-9 CASSLGTRQGPKDTQYF TGTGCCAGCAGCTTAGGGACCCGACAGGGCCCAAAAGATACGCAGTATTTT
. TRBJ2-1 few TRBV4-3 CASSQADRPLNEQFF TGCGCCAGCAGCCAGGCGGACCGTCCCCTCAATGAGCAGTTCTTC
. TRBJ1-1 many TRBV12-3/TRBV12-4 CASSPTREQAFF TGTGCCAGCAGTCCAACCCGGGAGCAAGCTTTCTTT
TRBD1 TRBJ1-6 many TRBV9 CASSLPGTANSPLHF TGTGCCAGCAGCCTCCCCGGGACAGCTAATTCACCCCTCCACTTT
TRBD1 TRBJ1-1 . TRBV6-5 CASSPDRANTEAFF TGTGCCAGCAGCCCCGACAGGGCCAACACTGAAGCTTTCTTT
. TRBJ1-1 many TRBV29-1 CSVAGGGVTEAFF TGCAGCGTTGCTGGTGGAGGGGTCACTGAAGCTTTCTTT
. TRBJ2-2 many TRBV28 CASFVTNTGELFF TGTGCGAGCTTTGTTACGAACACCGGGGAGCTGTTTTTT
. TRBJ1-1 few TRBV28 CASIRYGNTEAFF TGTGCCAGCATAAGGTATGGGAACACTGAAGCTTTCTTT
TRBD1 TRBJ1-6 medium-sized TRBV6-5 CAIATTGFGLLHF TGTGCCATCGCCACGACAGGGTTTGGTCTCCTCCACTTT
TRBD2 TRBJ2-4 many TRBV7-9 CASSLVGTSAAKNIQYF TGTGCCAGCAGCTTAGTAGGGACTAGCGCCGCCAAAAACATTCAGTACTTC
. TRBJ1-1 once TRBV18 CASSPARLLSTEAFF TGTGCCAGCTCACCGGCAAGGCTCTTGAGCACTGAAGCTTTCTTT
TRBD1 TRBJ1-1 few TRBV11-2 CASSSLQGTNTEAFF TGTGCCAGCAGCTCCCTACAGGGGACTAACACTGAAGCTTTCTTT
TRBD1 TRBJ2-1 . TRBV4-1 CASSPGQGAHEQFF TGCGCCAGCAGCCCGGGACAGGGGGCCCATGAGCAGTTCTTC
TRBD1 TRBJ1-1 many TRBV6-6 CASSPPGQATEAFF TGTGCCAGCAGTCCGCCGGGACAGGCCACTGAAGCTTTCTTT
. TRBJ2-7 many TRBV7-6 CASSLNRGGYEQYF TGTGCCAGCAGCTTAAATAGAGGCGGCTACGAGCAGTACTTC
. TRBJ2-2 many TRBV19 CASSTAGALRTGELFF TGTGCCAGTAGTACGGCAGGGGCGTTACGCACCGGGGAGCTGTTTTTT
TRBD2 TRBJ2-2 few TRBV12-3/TRBV12-4 CASSRREAGELFF TGTGCCAGCAGCCGGCGGGAGGCCGGGGAGCTGTTTTTT
. TRBJ2-7 . TRBV20-1 CSAAAGFSYEQYF TGCAGTGCGGCCGCGGGATTTTCCTACGAGCAGTACTTC
. TRBJ2-1 many TRBV20-1 CSARVESSEQFF TGCAGTGCTAGAGTGGAGAGTAGTGAGCAGTTCTTC
. TRBJ2-7 few TRBV7-2 CASSLVAGQLEQYF TGTGCCAGCAGCTTAGTGGCGGGGCAGCTTGAGCAGTACTTC
TRBD1 TRBJ1-3 . TRBV7-9 CATTINGAGGISGNTIYF TGTGCCACTACGATCAACGGGGCAGGGGGCATCTCTGGAAACACCATATATTTT
. TRBJ1-5 few TRBV19 CASSIGPLYSNQPQHF TGTGCCAGTAGTATAGGGCCACTCTATAGCAATCAGCCCCAGCATTTT
TRBD2 TRBJ2-5 many TRBV7-8 CASSRGGGMLTQYF TGTGCCAGCAGCAGAGGCGGGGGAATGCTGACCCAGTACTTC
TRBD1 TRBJ2-7 many TRBV5-4 CASSPLGGQGFEEQYF TGTGCCAGCAGCCCCCTAGGGGGACAGGGGTTTGAGGAGCAGTACTTC
. TRBJ2-5 many TRBV20-1 CSARFGVETQYF TGCAGTGCCAGATTCGGGGTCGAGACCCAGTACTTC
. TRBJ2-4 . TRBV2 CASRPPGLAKNIQYF TGTGCCAGCAGGCCCCCGGGGCTCGCCAAAAACATTCAGTACTTC
TRBD2 TRBJ2-5 many TRBV2 CASSDYRGVQQETQYF TGTGCCAGCAGTGACTATCGGGGGGTGCAGCAAGAGACCCAGTACTTC
. TRBJ1-4 medium-sized TRBV12-2 CASRLPGKKLFF TGTGCAAGTCGCTTGCCGGGGAAGAAACTGTTTTTT
TRBD1 TRBJ1-6 many TRBV20-1 CSARDGTEYNSPLHF TGCAGTGCTAGAGATGGGACAGAGTATAATTCACCCCTCCACTTT
TRBD2 TRBJ2-1 many TRBV28 CASSFLAGGNNEQFF TGTGCCAGCAGTTTCCTAGCGGGGGGTAACAATGAGCAGTTCTTC